A single sample gave rise to the 11 T cell receptor beta chains below, sequenced in a study of blood T cell repertoires in COVID-19. The data were produced by immunoSEQ multiplex PCR, yet TCRdb's version contains in-frame clones alone and is incomplete. Among roughly 160,000 clones listed, approximately 85% were seen once. What was sequenced was peripheral blood. These receptors were obtained from a man older than 75 with COVID-19, enrolled during active disease.

The V call is TRBV3-1 (or the pseudogene TRBV3-2), the J call TRBJ2-7; D is uncertain. Per the germline V gene, CDR1 is LGHDT and CDR2 is YNNKEL (reference sequence). Trimming removed 1 base at V and 3 bases at J, with 13 bases between. The CDR3 is made up of 15 amino acids. Here the CDR3 reads CASSQGTASHYEQYF. The CDR3, as DNA: TGTGCCAGCAGCCAAGGTACAGCCAGCCACTACGAGCAGTACTTC.

The chain combines TRBV15 with TRBJ1-4; D is ambiguous. V was clipped by 1 base and J by 7 bases, with 13 bases between them. CDR3 length: 15 amino acids. CDR1 is LNHNV and CDR2 is YYDKDF in the germline V gene (reference sequence). The chain's CDR3 is CATSRAGGHGEKLFF. The CDR3 nucleotides are TGTGCCACCAGCAGAGCGGGAGGGCATGGTGAAAAACTGTTTTTT.

The genes are TRBV7-8 and TRBJ2-2, with TRBD2 matching over 10 bases. The CDR3 covers 16 residues. Germline lookup yields CDR1 SGHVS and CDR2 FQNEAQ. Germline trimming cut 4 bases from V and 2 bases from J; bases unmatched to any gene: 4. CDR3 sequence reads: CASSSLAGANTGELFF. The CDR3 region has the DNA TGTGCCAGCAGCTCCCTAGCGGGGGCCAACACCGGGGAGCTGTTTTTT.

V and J are TRBV5-1 and TRBJ1-4; D perhaps matches TRBD1 (5 bases). Germline V CDR1 and CDR2: SGHRS, YFSETQ. The CDR3 is 14 residues long. Trimming took off 0 bases at V and 7 bases at J, with 10 bases between the two ends. This CDR3 is CASSLEGQGEKLFF. In DNA, the CDR3 is TGCGCCAGCAGCTTGGAGGGGCAGGGTGAAAAACTGTTTTTT. Supplemented by reference TRBV5-1 and TRBJ1-4, the full variable domain reads KAGVTQTPRYLIKTRGQQVTLSCSPISGHRSVSWYQQTPGQGLQFLFEYFSETQRNKGNFPGRFSGRQFSNSRSEMNVSTLELGDSALYLCASSLEGQGEKLFFGSGTQLSVL.

The chain joins TRBV11-3 to TRBJ1-1; tentative D call: TRBD1 (6 bases). Germline V gene data show CDR1 as SGHNT and CDR2 as YENEEA. Trimming left V 8 bases short and J 5 bases short, with 18 bases between. This CDR3 has 14 amino acids. The CDR3 is CASLGGGIETEAFF. DNA of the CDR3: TGTGCCAGCCTGGGAGGGGGGATCGAGACTGAAGCTTTCTTT.

This chain uses TRBV29-1 with TRBJ2-5; 10 bases line up with TRBD1. CDR3 length: 12 amino acids. Germline V gene sequence: CDR1 SQVTM, CDR2 ANQGSEA. The V and J ends lost 7 bases and 4 bases, in that order; junction bases with no gene match: 3. DNA for the CDR3: TGCAGCGCAAGACAGGGGGCAGAGACCCAGTACTTC. The encoded protein is CSARQGAETQYF.

This chain connects TRBV9 to TRBJ1-1; D not resolved. Trimming took off 0 bases at V and 4 bases at J, with 16 bases between the two ends. Germline CDR1 and CDR2: SGDLS and YYNGEE. The CDR3 is 16 residues long. CDR3 sequence reads: CASSVATGRRVTEAFF. CDR3 bases: TGTGCCAGCAGCGTAGCTACGGGGAGGAGGGTCACTGAAGCTTTCTTT. Drawing the rest from reference TRBV9 and TRBJ1-1, the complete variable domain is DSGVTQTPKHLITATGQRVTLRCSPRSGDLSVYWYQQSLDQGLQFLIQYYNGEERAKGNILERFSAQQFPDLHSELNLSSLELGDSALYFCASSVATGRRVTEAFFGQGTRLTVV.

The chain joins TRBV29-1 to TRBJ1-1, with D tentatively TRBD1 (5 bases). The germline V and J ends were trimmed by 6 bases and 0 bases, with 11 bases remaining between them. The CDR3 consists of 13 residues. Germline CDR1 is SQVTM and CDR2 is ANQGSEA. This CDR3 reads CSVTTAMNTEAFF. The DNA for the CDR3 is TGCAGCGTGACGACAGCCATGAACACTGAAGCTTTCTTT.

The rearrangement joins TRBV11-2 to TRBJ1-1; D may be TRBD1 (5 bases). Trimming shortened V by 5 bases and J by 6 bases, and 13 bases separated the two germline ends. The CDR3 runs to 13 residues. CDR1 SGHAT and CDR2 FQNNGV come from the germline V gene. The CDR3 is CASSRTRGSEAFF. The CDR3 nucleotides read TGTGCCAGCAGCAGGACACGGGGGTCTGAAGCTTTCTTT. Full variable domain (remainder filled in from reference TRBV11-2 and TRBJ1-1): EAGVAQSPRYKIIEKRQSVAFWCNPISGHATLYWYQQILGQGPKLLIQFQNNGVVDDSQLPKDRFSAERLKGVDSTLKIQPAKLEDSAVYLCASSRTRGSEAFFGQGTRLTVV.

The chain has TRBV5-1 and TRBJ2-1, with 11 bases fitting TRBD2. The germline CDR1 and CDR2 sequences are SGHRS and YFSETQ. The CDR3 extends over 15 amino acids. Trimming cost V 3 bases and J 7 bases; bases outside gene matches: 6. The CDR3 DNA sequence: TGCGCCAGCAGCTGGTCTAGCGGGGGGTGGAATGAGCAGTTCTTC. This gives the protein CASSWSSGGWNEQFF.

The V call is TRBV6-1, the J call TRBJ2-5, with D maybe TRBD1 (5 bases). V was shortened by 1 base and J by 4 bases, with 7 bases between the two germline ends. Germline V gene data show CDR1 as MNHNS and CDR2 as SASEGT. The CDR3 totals 13 residues. The CDR3 reads CASSEEGVETQYF. CDR3 nucleotides: TGTGCCAGCAGTGAAGAAGGGGTAGAGACCCAGTACTTC.